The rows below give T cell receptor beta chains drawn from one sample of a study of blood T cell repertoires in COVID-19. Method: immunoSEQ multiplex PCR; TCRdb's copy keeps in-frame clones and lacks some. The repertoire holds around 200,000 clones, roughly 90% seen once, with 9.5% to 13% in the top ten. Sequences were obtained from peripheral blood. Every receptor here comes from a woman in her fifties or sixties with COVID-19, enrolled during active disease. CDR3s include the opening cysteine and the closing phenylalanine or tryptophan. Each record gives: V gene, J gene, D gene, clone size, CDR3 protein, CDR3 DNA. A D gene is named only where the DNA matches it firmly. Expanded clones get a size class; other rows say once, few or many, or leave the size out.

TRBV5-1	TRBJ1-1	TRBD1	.	CASSLNWDRVKTEAFF	TGCGCCAGCAGCTTAAATTGGGACAGGGTAAAGACTGAAGCTTTCTTT
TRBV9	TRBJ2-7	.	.	CASSVAPAGSYEQYF	TGTGCCAGCAGCGTAGCCCCGGCGGGGTCCTACGAGCAGTACTTC
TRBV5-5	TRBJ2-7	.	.	CASSFGSSSYEQYF	TGTGCCAGCAGCTTTGGGAGTTCTTCCTACGAGCAGTACTTC
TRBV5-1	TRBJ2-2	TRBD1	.	CASSLGQGVTGELFF	TGCGCCAGCAGCTTGGGACAGGGGGTCACCGGGGAGCTGTTTTTT
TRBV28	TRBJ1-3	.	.	CASSLQGTGNTIYF	TGTGCCAGCAGTTTACAGGGGACTGGAAACACCATATATTTT
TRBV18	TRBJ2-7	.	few	CASSPQSYEQYF	TGTGCCAGCTCACCCCAGTCTTACGAGCAGTACTTC
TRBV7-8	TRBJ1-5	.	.	CASSLVDSGQPQHF	TGTGCCAGCAGCTTAGTGGACAGTGGACAGCCCCAGCATTTT
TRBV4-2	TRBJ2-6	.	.	CASSQRGWGRNFSGANVLTF	TGTGCCAGCAGCCAAAGGGGTTGGGGCCGTAACTTCTCTGGGGCCAACGTCCTGACTTTC
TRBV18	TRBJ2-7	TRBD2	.	CASSGTSGSSYEQYF	TGTGCCAGCTCAGGGACTAGCGGGAGCTCCTACGAGCAGTACTTC
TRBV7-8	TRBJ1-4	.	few	CASSSGQTTNEKLFF	TGTGCCAGCAGCTCCGGACAGACAACTAATGAAAAACTGTTTTTT
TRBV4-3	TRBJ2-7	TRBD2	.	CASSQARLAGGAYEQYF	TGCGCCAGCAGCCAAGCCCGACTAGCGGGGGGGGCCTACGAGCAGTACTTC
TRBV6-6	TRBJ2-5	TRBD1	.	CASSYGQGEETQYF	TGTGCCAGCAGTTACGGCCAGGGGGAAGAGACCCAGTACTTC
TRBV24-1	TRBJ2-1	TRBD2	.	CATSDLVTSGYNEQFF	TGTGCCACCAGTGATTTGGTGACTAGCGGATACAATGAGCAGTTCTTC
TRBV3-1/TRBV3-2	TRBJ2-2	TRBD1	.	CASSRDGTVNTGELFF	TGTGCCAGCAGCCGAGATGGGACAGTAAACACCGGGGAGCTGTTTTTT
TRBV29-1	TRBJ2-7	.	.	CSVYAPNRQETYEQYF	TGCAGCGTTTACGCACCGAACCGACAGGAGACCTACGAGCAGTACTTC
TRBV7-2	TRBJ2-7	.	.	CASSGLSTGYEQYF	TGTGCCAGCAGCGGACTCTCGACGGGCTACGAGCAGTACTTC
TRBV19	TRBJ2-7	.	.	CATQPGRGTYEQYF	TGTGCCACTCAACCGGGCAGGGGCACCTACGAGCAGTACTTC
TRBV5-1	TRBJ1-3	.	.	CASSLASQAGNTIYF	TGCGCCAGCAGCTTGGCGTCTCAAGCCGGAAACACCATATATTTT
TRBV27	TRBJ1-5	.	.	CASSPRGGAKDQPQHF	TGTGCCAGCAGTCCCCGAGGAGGTGCCAAGGATCAGCCCCAGCATTTT
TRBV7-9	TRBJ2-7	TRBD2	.	CASSLATGGPLEQYF	TGTGCCAGCAGCTTAGCGACGGGAGGGCCGTTAGAGCAGTACTTC
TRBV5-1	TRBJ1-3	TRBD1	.	CASSLRGQGASGNTIYF	TGCGCCAGCAGCTTGCGGGGGCAGGGGGCGTCTGGAAACACCATATATTTT
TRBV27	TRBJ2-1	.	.	CASSLAVSYNEQFF	TGTGCCAGCAGTTTAGCGGTTTCCTACAATGAGCAGTTCTTC
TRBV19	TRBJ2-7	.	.	CASSIGEASSYEQYF	TGTGCCAGTAGTATTGGGGAGGCCAGCTCCTACGAGCAGTACTTC
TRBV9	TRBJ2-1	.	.	CASSVEVDEQFF	TGTGCCAGCAGCGTAGAAGTAGATGAGCAGTTCTTC
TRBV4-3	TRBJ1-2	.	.	CASSQAGYGYTF	TGCGCCAGCAGCCAAGCCGGCTATGGCTACACCTTC
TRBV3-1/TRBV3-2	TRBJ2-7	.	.	CASSLQGPYEQYF	TGTGCCAGCAGTCTACAGGGACCATACGAGCAGTACTTC
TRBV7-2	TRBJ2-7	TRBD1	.	CASSLAGQAVYEQYF	TGTGCCAGCAGCTTAGCGGGACAGGCCGTTTACGAGCAGTACTTC
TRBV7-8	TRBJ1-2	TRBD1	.	CASSLDRGREGYTF	TGTGCCAGCAGCTTGGACAGGGGGCGCGAAGGCTACACCTTC
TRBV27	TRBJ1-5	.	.	CASSFQGQPQHF	TGTGCCAGCAGTTTTCAGGGTCAGCCCCAGCATTTT
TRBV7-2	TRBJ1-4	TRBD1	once	CASSVDRGRDEKLFF	TGTGCCAGCAGCGTTGACAGGGGGCGTGATGAAAAACTGTTTTTT
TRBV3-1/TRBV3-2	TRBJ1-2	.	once	CASSPTGSNYGYTF	TGTGCCAGCAGCCCGACAGGTTCTAACTATGGCTACACCTTC
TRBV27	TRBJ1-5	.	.	CASSSGTSLYQPQHF	TGTGCCAGCAGCTCCGGGACTTCCCTATATCAGCCCCAGCATTTT
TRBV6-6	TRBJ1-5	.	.	CASSYSQGGPQHF	TGTGCCAGCAGTTATAGTCAGGGTGGGCCCCAGCATTTT
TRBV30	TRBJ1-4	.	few	CAAVANEKLFF	TGTGCCGCGGTAGCTAATGAAAAACTGTTTTTT
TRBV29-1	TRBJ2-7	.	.	CSVEGRAYEQYF	TGCAGCGTTGAAGGCCGGGCCTACGAGCAGTACTTC
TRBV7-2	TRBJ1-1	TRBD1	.	CASSLATTGVAEAFF	TGTGCCAGCAGCTTAGCAACTACAGGGGTGGCTGAAGCTTTCTTT
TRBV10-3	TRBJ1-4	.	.	CAISESSEKLFF	TGTGCCATCAGTGAGTCGAGCGAAAAACTGTTTTTT
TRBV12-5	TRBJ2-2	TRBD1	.	CASGLVQGAAGELFF	TGTGCTAGTGGTTTGGTACAGGGGGCGGCCGGGGAGCTGTTTTTT
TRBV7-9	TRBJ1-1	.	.	CASSLDGGLDEAFF	TGTGCCAGCAGCTTAGACGGGGGGCTCGATGAAGCTTTCTTT
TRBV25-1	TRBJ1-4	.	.	CASSEWNSNEKLFF	TGTGCCAGCAGTGAATGGAACAGTAATGAAAAACTGTTTTTT
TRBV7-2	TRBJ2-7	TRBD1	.	CASRPAGTGIYEQYF	TGTGCCAGCAGGCCCGCCGGGACAGGCATCTACGAGCAGTACTTC
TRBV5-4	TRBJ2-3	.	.	CASSRGLASHTDTQYF	TGTGCCAGCAGCCGCGGGCTAGCGTCTCACACAGATACGCAGTATTTT
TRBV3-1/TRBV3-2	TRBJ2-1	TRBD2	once	CASSQERDPHEQFF	TGTGCCAGCAGCCAGGAGCGGGATCCTCATGAGCAGTTCTTC
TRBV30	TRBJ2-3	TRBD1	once	CAWSGDRGSPDTQYF	TGTGCCTGGAGTGGGGACAGGGGGAGTCCTGATACGCAGTATTTT
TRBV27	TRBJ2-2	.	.	CASSLYAGAAGELFF	TGTGCCAGCAGTTTATATGCAGGGGCAGCCGGGGAGCTGTTTTTT
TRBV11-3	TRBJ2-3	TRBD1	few	CASSLGPDRLTQYF	TGTGCCAGCAGCTTAGGGCCGGACAGGTTGACGCAGTATTTT
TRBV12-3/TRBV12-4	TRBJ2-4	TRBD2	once	CATKAGVENIQYF	TGTGCCACCAAAGCGGGAGTGGAAAACATTCAGTACTTC
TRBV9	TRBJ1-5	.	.	CASSVAAGNQPQHF	TGTGCCAGCAGCGTAGCGGCGGGCAATCAGCCCCAGCATTTT
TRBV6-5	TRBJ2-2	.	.	CASSYGVPGELFF	TGTGCCAGCAGTTACGGAGTCCCGGGGGAGCTGTTTTTT
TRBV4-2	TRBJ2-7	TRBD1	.	CASSQYRGRQKEQYF	TGTGCCAGCAGCCAATACAGGGGGCGTCAAAAGGAGCAGTACTTC
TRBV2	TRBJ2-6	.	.	CASSRTTGITNVLTF	TGTGCCAGCAGTAGAACCACAGGGATCACCAACGTCCTGACTTTC
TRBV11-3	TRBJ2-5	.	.	CASSGWGGARQETQYF	TGTGCCAGCAGCGGTTGGGGCGGGGCAAGGCAAGAGACCCAGTACTTC
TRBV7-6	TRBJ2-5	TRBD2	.	CASSTGLAGNIQETQYF	TGTGCCAGCAGCACGGGACTAGCGGGGAATATACAAGAGACCCAGTACTTC